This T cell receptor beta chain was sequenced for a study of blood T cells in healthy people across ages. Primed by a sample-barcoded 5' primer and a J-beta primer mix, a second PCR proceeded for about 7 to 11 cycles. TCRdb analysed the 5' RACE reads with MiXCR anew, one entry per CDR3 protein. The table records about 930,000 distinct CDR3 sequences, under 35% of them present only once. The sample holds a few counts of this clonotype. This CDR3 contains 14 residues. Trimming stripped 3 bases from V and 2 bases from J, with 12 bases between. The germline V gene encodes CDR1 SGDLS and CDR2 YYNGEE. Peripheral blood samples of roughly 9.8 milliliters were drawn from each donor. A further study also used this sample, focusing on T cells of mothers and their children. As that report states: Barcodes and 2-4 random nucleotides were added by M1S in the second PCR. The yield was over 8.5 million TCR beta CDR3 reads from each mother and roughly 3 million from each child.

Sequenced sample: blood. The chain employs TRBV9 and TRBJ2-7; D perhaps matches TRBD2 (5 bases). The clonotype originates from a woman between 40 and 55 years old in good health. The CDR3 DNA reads TGTGCCAGCAGCGGAGGGCAGAGAACCTACGAGCAGTACTTC. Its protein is CASSGGQRTYEQYF.